Shown below are 21 T cell receptor beta chains from a single sample sequenced in a study of cytomegalovirus exposure and HLA in healthy donors. Researchers ran the PCR with 60 Vbeta and 13 Jbeta primers. Assay used: immunoSEQ multiplex PCR; TCRdb lists only in-frame clones, some missing. Here the sample spans 140,000 or so clones, approximately 80% being singletons. The sequencing input was PBMCs. The source is a woman aged 35 to 49 in good health and CMV-seropositive.

The J gene is TRBJ2-5, the V gene TRBV9, with D tentatively TRBD1 (5 bases). V lost 3 bases, J lost 4 bases, and 19 bases lay in between. Germline assignment: CDR1 SGDLS and CDR2 YYNGEE. This CDR3 contains 16 residues. The CDR3 loop reads CASSGVQVPHPETQYF. In DNA form, the CDR3 reads TGTGCCAGCAGCGGTGTACAGGTCCCACACCCAGAGACCCAGTACTTC.

The V call is TRBV28, the J call TRBJ2-7; D possibly corresponds to TRBD1 (5 bases). CDR1 MDHEN and CDR2 SYDVKM come from the germline V gene. The CDR3 runs 15 residues. V was cut by 5 bases and J by 2 bases, with 16 bases left in between. This chain's CDR3 is CASSLNRKLPYEQYF. Here the CDR3 DNA reads TGTGCCAGCAGTCTCAACAGGAAATTACCCTACGAGCAGTACTTC.

This rearrangement joins TRBV18 to TRBJ2-7; 14 bases are shared with TRBD2. CDR3 length equals 17 residues. J lost 4 bases, V lost 4 bases, and 9 bases had no gene match. Germline V gene lookup returns CDR1 KGHSH and CDR2 LQKENI. CDR3 loop: CASSRGTSGSGEYEQYF. The CDR3 bases are TGTGCCAGCTCACGGGGGACTAGCGGGAGTGGGGAATACGAGCAGTACTTC. Full variable domain (outside the CDR3, taken from reference TRBV18 and TRBJ2-7): NAGVMQNPRHLVRRRGQEARLRCSPMKGHSHVYWYRQLPEEGLKFMVYLQKENIIDESGMPKERFSAEFPKEGPSILRIQQVVRGDSAAYFCASSRGTSGSGEYEQYFGPGTRLTVT.

This rearrangement joins TRBV7-3 to TRBJ1-1; D unresolved. This CDR3 is built from 13 residues. Germline CDR1 and CDR2: SGHTA and FQGTGA. Deletions cut 0 bases from V and 5 bases from J, with 7 bases between. The CDR3 loop reads CASSLTGQTEAFF. The CDR3 DNA follows: TGTGCCAGCAGCTTAACGGGCCAGACTGAAGCTTTCTTT.

CDR3 amino acids: CASSVAASGAYNEQFF. In nucleotides, the CDR3 is TGTGCCAGCAGCGTAGCGGCTAGCGGAGCTTACAATGAGCAGTTCTTC. The V and J genes are TRBV9 and TRBJ2-1, with 7 bases that match TRBD2. The CDR3 has 16 amino acids. Germline values: CDR1 SGDLS, CDR2 YYNGEE. V lost 0 bases to trimming and J lost 4 bases; unmatched junction nucleotides: 7.

This clone was recorded a few times. The chain couples TRBV5-3 to TRBJ1-5, with TRBD1 as a possible D gene (5 bases). TRBV5-3 is given ORF status, its function remaining uncertain. V lost 0 bases and J 4 bases, leaving 20 bases between the germline ends. The CDR3 extends over 18 amino acids. CDR3 sequence: CARSLAVLRRTRNQPQHF. Written as DNA, the CDR3 is TGTGCCAGAAGCTTGGCCGTTCTCCGTCGGACACGGAATCAGCCCCAGCATTTT.

The rearrangement joins TRBV30 to TRBJ1-4; 10 bases agree with TRBD1. Germline lookup yields CDR1 GTSNPN and CDR2 SVGIG (reference sequence). The CDR3 extends over 14 amino acids. V lost 5 bases and J lost 7; bases outside the gene matches: 7. The CDR3 region has the DNA TGTGCCTGGGACAAGGGACAGGGGACTGAAAAACTGTTTTTT. Amino acid sequence: CAWDKGQGTEKLFF.

The chain joins TRBV14 to TRBJ2-3, with a possible D match to TRBD2 (5 bases). V dropped 0 bases and J dropped 0 bases, with 10 bases sitting between them. Germline V gene data show CDR1 as SGHDN and CDR2 as FVKESK. The length of the CDR3 is 16 residues. CDR3 sequence: CASSQDWRVSTDTQYF. CDR3 coding DNA: TGTGCCAGCAGCCAAGACTGGCGGGTTAGCACAGATACGCAGTATTTT.

The chain has TRBV28 and TRBJ2-3; possibly TRBD2 for D (6 bases). CDR3 size: 11 residues. Germline V CDR1 and CDR2: MDHEN, SYDVKM. Trimming pared 6 bases from V and 9 bases from J, leaving 10 bases between. The CDR3 loop reads CASRWRDTQYF. CDR3 nucleotide sequence: TGTGCCAGCAGATGGAGGGACACGCAGTATTTT.

This clone was seen a handful of times. J is TRBJ2-1 and V is TRBV25-1, with 10 nucleotides matching TRBD1. Looked up from germline, CDR1 is MGHDK and CDR2 is SYGVNS. There are 15 residues in the CDR3. V was pared by 3 bases and J by 6 bases, with 5 bases of the junction left unmatched. CDR3 loop: CASSDRDRGFNEQFF. In DNA, the CDR3 is TGTGCCAGCAGTGACCGGGACAGGGGTTTCAATGAGCAGTTCTTC. The variable domain in full, completed from reference TRBV25-1 and TRBJ2-1, reads EADIYQTPRYLVIGTGKKITLECSQTMGHDKMYWYQQDPGMELHLIHYSYGVNSTEKGDLSSESTVSRIRTEHFPLTLESARPSHTSQYLCASSDRDRGFNEQFFGPGTRLTVL.

This clone was observed a few times. The chain couples TRBV2 to TRBJ1-1; 9 bases align to TRBD1. Germline loops: CDR1 SNHLY, CDR2 FYNNEI. The J segment lost 10 bases and the V segment lost 2 bases, leaving 8 bases of the junction unmatched. CDR3 length: 14 residues. CDR3 residues: CASSEYTGGGGAFF. In DNA, the CDR3 is TGTGCCAGCAGTGAATACACAGGGGGCGGTGGAGCTTTCTTT.

The chain combines TRBV14 with TRBJ1-3; 7 bases map to TRBD1. Germline loops: CDR1 SGHDN, CDR2 FVKESK. The CDR3 extends over 15 amino acids. V gave up 1 base and J gave up 2 bases; unmatched junction bases: 2. The CDR3 reads CASSQVTGAGNTIYF. In DNA form, the CDR3 reads TGTGCCAGCAGCCAAGTTACAGGGGCTGGAAACACCATATATTTT.

This clone was recorded a few times. The chain combines TRBV14 with TRBJ1-4; no clear D gene. The length of the CDR3 is 12 residues. V lost 2 bases to trimming and J lost 9 bases, with 7 bases between them. Germline CDR1 reads SGHDN; CDR2 reads FVKESK. The CDR3 DNA follows: TGTGCCAGCAGCCAAAATGCGAAAAAACTGTTTTTT. It specifies CASSQNAKKLFF. Looking up the rest from reference TRBV14 and TRBJ1-4 gives the full variable domain: EAGVTQFPSHSVIEKGQTVTLRCDPISGHDNLYWYRRVMGKEIKFLLHFVKESKQDESGMPNNRFLAERTGGTYSTLKVQPAELEDSGVYFCASSQNAKKLFFGSGTQLSVL.

V and J are TRBV14 and TRBJ2-7; TRBD1 aligns across 7 bases. The CDR3 spans 14 residues. V shed 2 bases and J 1 base; nucleotides not matched to a gene: 2. Germline CDR1 reads SGHDN; CDR2 reads FVKESK. Written as DNA, the CDR3 is TGTGCCAGCAGCCAAAGGGACAGATCCTACGAGCAGTACTTC. Translated, it gives CASSQRDRSYEQYF. The full variable domain, with the rest looked up from reference TRBV14 and TRBJ2-7, is EAGVTQFPSHSVIEKGQTVTLRCDPISGHDNLYWYRRVMGKEIKFLLHFVKESKQDESGMPNNRFLAERTGGTYSTLKVQPAELEDSGVYFCASSQRDRSYEQYFGPGTRLTVT.

The chain has TRBV2 and TRBJ2-1; 9 nucleotides line up with TRBD1. The trim removed 4 bases at V and 3 bases at J, leaving 4 bases unmatched. There are 15 residues in the CDR3. The germline V gene encodes CDR1 SNHLY and CDR2 FYNNEI. The CDR3 here is CASSAGTGNYNEQFF. The CDR3 nucleotides are TGTGCCAGCAGTGCCGGGACAGGGAACTACAATGAGCAGTTCTTC.

This clone occurred once. DNA for the CDR3: TGTGCCATCAGTGAGCCGGGACAGCCAAGCTCCTACAATGAGCAGTTCTTC. Its translation is CAISEPGQPSSYNEQFF. The chain carries TRBV10-3 and TRBJ2-1; 7 bases fit TRBD1. Trimming cost V 2 bases and J 0 bases; bases outside gene matches: 7. Germline V lookup: CDR1 ENHRY, CDR2 SYGVKD. The CDR3 runs 17 residues.

The genes are TRBV29-1 and TRBJ2-5, with D possibly TRBD2 on 5 matching bases. The CDR3 sequence is 13 residues long. CDR1 is SQVTM and CDR2 is ANQGSEA in the germline V gene. V gave up 6 bases and J gave up 7 bases, with 18 bases separating them. The CDR3, as DNA: TGCAGCGTCGCGCGGGTGTCCCCCCCGACCCAGTACTTC. As protein: CSVARVSPPTQYF.

The V gene is TRBV5-4, the J gene TRBJ2-2, with TRBD2 matching over 7 bases. The CDR3 loop spans 17 amino acids. V trimming: 1 base; J trimming: 4 bases; junction bases outside the gene matches: 10. From germline, CDR1 is SGHNT and CDR2 YYREEE (reference sequence). CDR3 DNA: TGTGCCAGCAGCTTGCTCGTGGCGGGGGACGTCACCGGGGAGCTGTTTTTT. Amino acids: CASSLLVAGDVTGELFF. The complete variable domain, with remaining parts taken from reference TRBV5-4 and TRBJ2-2, reads ETGVTQSPTHLIKTRGQQVTLRCSSQSGHNTVSWYQQALGQGPQFIFQYYREEENGRGNFPPRFSGLQFPNYSSELNVNALELDDSALYLCASSLLVAGDVTGELFFGEGSRLTVL.

The CDR3 here is CASRPKRDSNEKLFF. In DNA, the CDR3 is TGTGCCAGCAGACCCAAACGGGACAGTAATGAAAAACTGTTTTTT. The chain carries TRBV13 and TRBJ1-4; TRBD1 matches 7 bases. CDR1 and CDR2 from the germline V gene are PRHDT and FYEKMQ (reference sequence). The junction had 8 bases not matched to a gene; V was cut back by 6 bases and J by 4 bases. The CDR3 consists of 15 residues.

This chain uses TRBV28 with TRBJ2-5; 10 bases are shared with TRBD1. The CDR3 has 14 residues. The germline gives CDR1 MDHEN, CDR2 SYDVKM. V lost 5 bases, J lost 5 bases, and 5 bases stayed unmatched. The CDR3: CASSQGQGFETQYF. The CDR3 nucleotides are TGTGCCAGCAGTCAGGGACAGGGGTTTGAGACCCAGTACTTC.

The chain carries TRBV6-6 and TRBJ2-3, with 9 nucleotides matching TRBD2. Germline loops: CDR1 MNHNY, CDR2 SVGAGI (reference sequence). This CDR3 spans 15 amino acids. V lost 8 bases to trimming and J lost 5 bases; unmatched junction nucleotides: 11. The CDR3 DNA reads TGTGCCAGCGGTTCGAGCGGGGGGTCAGAAGATACGCAGTATTTT. It is translated as CASGSSGGSEDTQYF.